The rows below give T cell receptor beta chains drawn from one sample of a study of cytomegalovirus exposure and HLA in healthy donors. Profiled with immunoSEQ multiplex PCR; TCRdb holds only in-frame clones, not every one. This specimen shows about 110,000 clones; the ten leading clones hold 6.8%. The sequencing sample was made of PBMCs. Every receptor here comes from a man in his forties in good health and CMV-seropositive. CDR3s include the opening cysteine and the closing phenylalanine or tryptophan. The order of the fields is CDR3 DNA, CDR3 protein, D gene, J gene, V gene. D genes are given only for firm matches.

TGCGCCAGCGGAACGGGACTAGCGGGAGGGTTCTCAAATCGGCCCTACGAGCAGTACTTC | CASGTGLAGGFSNRPYEQYF | TRBD2 | TRBJ2-7 | TRBV5-1
TGTGCCAGCAGAAATCCTCCGGGACAGTACGGGGAGCAGTACTTC | CASRNPPGQYGEQYF | TRBD1 | TRBJ2-7 | TRBV27
TGTGCCAGCAGTGGTCGGACAGGGGGTAGTATGAACACTGAAGCTTTCTTT | CASSGRTGGSMNTEAFF | TRBD1 | TRBJ1-1 | TRBV6-1
TGTGCCAGCTCACCACAGGTACAGGGGGCCTACGAGCAGTACTTC | CASSPQVQGAYEQYF | TRBD1 | TRBJ2-7 | TRBV18
TGTGCCAGCAGCCCCGGGACAGGTGACCTTATGAACACTGAAGCTTTCTTT | CASSPGTGDLMNTEAFF | TRBD1 | TRBJ1-1 | TRBV7-6
TGTGCCAGCAGTTTCGTATCCCCTCTTAGCGGGAGGGCCGACACCGGGGAGCTGTTTTTT | CASSFVSPLSGRADTGELFF | TRBD2 | TRBJ2-2 | TRBV28
TGTGCCAGCAGCTTAGGGTTAGCGGGCGATGAGCAGTTCTTC | CASSLGLAGDEQFF | TRBD2 | TRBJ2-1 | TRBV11-2
TGTGCCAGCATTCCTACGGGACAGGTCTATGGCTACACCTTC | CASIPTGQVYGYTF | TRBD1 | TRBJ1-2 | TRBV28
TGTGCCAGCAGCTTAGTAGCTAGCGGGAGATCCGGGGAGCTGTTTTTT | CASSLVASGRSGELFF | TRBD2 | TRBJ2-2 | TRBV7-8
TGTGCCAGCAGTCCCGAGTGGTACAATGAGCAGTTCTTC | CASSPEWYNEQFF | . | TRBJ2-1 | TRBV6-5
TGTGCCAGCTCACCTGGGAGGACTAGCGCCGGGGAGCTGTTTTTT | CASSPGRTSAGELFF | TRBD2 | TRBJ2-2 | TRBV18
TGTGCCAGTAGGGCGGCAGGGCGGAACACTGAAGCTTTCTTT | CASRAAGRNTEAFF | . | TRBJ1-1 | TRBV19
TGTGCCAGCAGTTACTCGCTAGATTACGAGCAGTACTTC | CASSYSLDYEQYF | . | TRBJ2-7 | TRBV6-5
TGTGCCTGGAGCGCCGGGTCGGGGGGACTAGCGGGAGTGGAGGCCTACGAGCAGTACTTC | CAWSAGSGGLAGVEAYEQYF | TRBD2 | TRBJ2-7 | TRBV30
TGTGCCAGTAGTATGGGGCAGGGCACAAACTATGGCTACACCTTC | CASSMGQGTNYGYTF | . | TRBJ1-2 | TRBV19
TGTGCCAGCAGTCCGGCTAGCGGGATTTCCTACGAGCAGTACTTC | CASSPASGISYEQYF | TRBD2 | TRBJ2-7 | TRBV28
TGCGCCAGCAGCTTAGCAGGGGATAAGCAGTACTTC | CASSLAGDKQYF | . | TRBJ2-7 | TRBV5-1
TGTGCCAGCAGCGTACAGGGGGCAATGGACACCGGGGAGCTGTTTTTT | CASSVQGAMDTGELFF | TRBD1 | TRBJ2-2 | TRBV9
TGTGCCAGCAGTTCGCCCGGGGTCGAGGTAATGTACGAGCAGTACTTC | CASSSPGVEVMYEQYF | . | TRBJ2-7 | TRBV28
TGTGCCTGGAGTGGGGGAACAGGCCGAGGCTACACTGAAGCTTTCTTT | CAWSGGTGRGYTEAFF | . | TRBJ1-1 | TRBV30